Below, one TCR beta chain is given with its context. This entry belongs to a study of blood T cell repertoires in COVID-19. Germline V gene lookup returns CDR1 LGHDT and CDR2 YNNKEL (reference sequence). V was pared by 2 bases and J by 6 bases, with 9 bases of the junction left unmatched. The CDR3 contains 17 residues. The protocol was immunoSEQ multiplex PCR, while the TCRdb copy is restricted to in-frame clones and leaves out a portion. The data contain 70,000 or so clones, around 78% of them singletons. Sequencing was done on a sample of peripheral blood. The chain joins TRBV3-1 (or the pseudogene TRBV3-2) to TRBJ2-6; 8 bases are a match to TRBD1. The source is a human donor in a cohort sampled during active COVID-19. DNA of the CDR3: TGTGCCAGCAGCCAACTATACGGACAGGGTGAGGCCAACGTCCTGACTTTC. Encoded protein: CASSQLYGQGEANVLTF.